This entry lists 5 T cell receptor beta chains sequenced from one sample in a study of cytomegalovirus exposure and HLA in healthy donors. With 60 Vbeta and 13 Jbeta primers, the PCR was carried out. The table came from immunoSEQ multiplex PCR; TCRdb's copy has only in-frame clones and leaves some out. The sample has some 78,000 clones; 74% are singletons. The sample was PBMCs. The receptors were sampled from a middle-aged man in good health and CMV-seropositive.

J is TRBJ2-1 and V is TRBV6-1; 12 bases match TRBD2. J lost 4 bases, V lost 11 bases, and 9 bases had no gene match. Germline CDR1 and CDR2: MNHNS and SASEGT. This CDR3 is 15 amino acids long. The CDR3 here is CAGKSLAGGYNEQFF. In nucleotides, the CDR3 is TGTGCCGGTAAATCACTAGCGGGAGGATACAATGAGCAGTTCTTC.

This clone occurred once. The rearrangement uses TRBV2 and TRBJ1-2; 8 bases are a match to TRBD1. Germline CDR1 SNHLY, CDR2 FYNNEI. V gave up 6 bases and J gave up 0 bases; unmatched junction bases: 18. The CDR3 spans 19 residues. The CDR3 coding sequence is TGTGCCAGCAGCGCCCCCGGCGGGACAGGTGACTTAGCTAACTATGGCTACACCTTC. Translated: CASSAPGGTGDLANYGYTF.

V is TRBV29-1 and J is TRBJ1-4; 7 positions match TRBD1. Trimming cost V 3 bases and J 8 bases; bases outside gene matches: 12. The CDR3 consists of 15 residues. CDR1 is SQVTM, CDR2 ANQGSEA, per germline. CDR3 residues: CSVEIDRDRKEKLFF. The DNA of the CDR3 is TGCAGCGTTGAGATAGACAGGGATCGGAAAGAAAAACTGTTTTTT.

The chain joins TRBV10-1 to TRBJ2-5; 7 bases are a match to TRBD1. CDR1 is WNHNN and CDR2 is SYGVQD in the germline V gene (reference sequence). The CDR3 has 14 residues. Germline trimming cut 3 bases from V and 5 bases from J; bases unmatched to any gene: 6. The CDR3 sequence: CASSEQGKGETQYF. The CDR3 bases are TGCGCCAGCAGTGAACAGGGGAAGGGGGAGACCCAGTACTTC.

CDR3 bases: TGTGCCAGTTCTACTGACAGGGGGCGACAGTCTGGGGCCAACGTCCTGACTTTC. Translation gives CASSTDRGRQSGANVLTF. The V gene is TRBV19, the J gene TRBJ2-6; 10 bases align to TRBD1. Germline-derived CDR1 and CDR2 are LNHDA and SQIVND (reference sequence). The J segment lost 1 base and the V segment lost 8 bases, leaving 11 bases of the junction unmatched. The CDR3 contains 18 residues. The variable domain in full, with the rest retrieved from reference TRBV19 and TRBJ2-6, is DGGITQSPKYLFRKEGQNVTLSCEQNLNHDAMYWYRQDPGQGLRLIYYSQIVNDFQKGDIAEGYSVSREKKESFPLTVTSAQKNPTAFYLCASSTDRGRQSGANVLTFGAGSRLTVL.